The 12 T cell receptor beta chains below all came from one sample that was sequenced in a study of neoadjuvant nivolumab and ipilimumab in lung cancer. Sequenced by immunoSEQ multiplex PCR; TCRdb stores in-frame clones only, minus some. The table records over 20,000 clones, 82% of them present only once. The source material was tumor tissue, sampled after neoadjuvant nivolumab, alone or with ipilimumab, at or shortly before surgery. These receptors all come from an adult with non-small cell lung cancer.

This clone was counted a few times. The chain combines TRBV2 with TRBJ2-1; no firm D call. With 8 bases removed from V and 5 bases from J, the gap between germline ends came to 13 bases. CDR1 and CDR2 from the germline V gene are SNHLY and FYNNEI. The CDR3 totals 13 residues. As DNA, the CDR3 is TGTGCCAGCCGGGCCCGCATTGACAATGAGCAGTTCTTC. Protein: CASRARIDNEQFF. Combining the CDR3 with reference TRBV2 and TRBJ2-1 gives the whole variable domain EPEVTQTPSHQVTQMGQEVILRCVPISNHLYFYWYRQILGQKVEFLVSFYNNEISEKSEIFDDQFSVERPDGSNFTLKIRSTKLEDSAMYFCASRARIDNEQFFGPGTRLTVL.

The CDR3 DNA follows: TGCAGCGTTGGAGCGGGGGGGGGCACAGATACGCAGTATTTT. Translating gives CSVGAGGGTDTQYF. The genes are TRBV29-1 and TRBJ2-3; 10 bases are shared with TRBD2. Looked up from germline, CDR1 is SQVTM and CDR2 is ANQGSEA. V was pared by 4 bases and J by 1 base, with 2 bases of the junction left unmatched. The CDR3 runs to 14 residues.

The chain links TRBV11-2 to TRBJ1-2, with D tentatively TRBD1 (5 bases). The germline V and J ends were trimmed by 3 bases and 1 base, with 15 bases remaining between them. Germline CDR1 and CDR2: SGHAT and FQNNGV. The CDR3 covers 16 residues. The CDR3 bases are TGTGCCAGCAGCTTGGGGCGGAGGGCCTATAACTATGGCTACACCTTC. It translates to CASSLGRRAYNYGYTF.

V and J are TRBV18 and TRBJ1-1; no clear D gene. Germline lookup yields CDR1 KGHSH and CDR2 LQKENI. The CDR3 length is 13 residues. V lost 4 bases to trimming and J lost 3 bases, with 9 bases between them. CDR3 DNA sequence: TGTGCCAGCTCACAAGGTGCTCACACTGAAGCTTTCTTT. Translated, it gives CASSQGAHTEAFF.

The J gene is TRBJ2-7, the V gene TRBV30; 8 nucleotides agree with TRBD1. Trimming removed 6 bases from V and 5 bases from J; junction bases left unmatched: 21. This CDR3 is built from 17 residues. Germline CDR1 is GTSNPN and CDR2 is SVGIG (reference sequence). CDR3: CACRPGTGSSSEDEQYF. CDR3 nucleotide sequence: TGTGCCTGCCGCCCGGGGACAGGTTCTTCCTCGGAGGACGAGCAGTACTTC. The full variable domain, its missing parts supplied by reference TRBV30 and TRBJ2-7, is SQTIHQWPATLVQPVGSPLSLECTVEGTSNPNLYWYRQAAGRGLQLLFYSVGIGQISSEVPQNLSASRPQDRQFILSSKKLLLSDSGFYLCACRPGTGSSSEDEQYFGPGTRLTVT.

This chain uses TRBV4-2 with TRBJ1-2, with D possibly matching TRBD1 (5 bases). From germline, CDR1 is LGHNA and CDR2 YNFKEQ. This CDR3 spans 15 amino acids. The V gene lost 0 bases and the J gene lost 2 bases, with 10 bases spanning the gap. The CDR3 region has the DNA TGTGCCAGCAGCCAAGACAGCGGGGGAAACTATGGCTACACCTTC. Protein sequence: CASSQDSGGNYGYTF.

CDR3 region: CASSHPGQGTPYGPYEQYF. As DNA, the CDR3 is TGTGCCAGCAGCCACCCGGGACAGGGGACGCCCTATGGGCCCTACGAGCAGTACTTC. The V gene is TRBV14, the J gene TRBJ2-7; 10 bases line up with TRBD1. Trimming took 3 bases from V and 2 from J; bases not matched to a gene: 16. The CDR3 has 19 amino acids. The germline gives CDR1 SGHDN, CDR2 FVKESK.

The chain couples TRBV7-9 to TRBJ2-1; 12 bases line up with TRBD2. The CDR3 length is 16 residues. The J segment lost 5 bases and the V segment lost 2 bases, leaving 4 bases of the junction unmatched. The germline V gene has CDR1 SEHNR and CDR2 FQNEAQ (reference sequence). The CDR3 DNA reads TGTGCCAGCAGCTTAAAGACTAGCGGGAGCGACAATGAGCAGTTCTTC. This gives the protein CASSLKTSGSDNEQFF.

This clone was counted once. The chain couples TRBV7-9 to TRBJ1-2; the D is unclear. Germline CDR1 and CDR2: SEHNR and FQNEAQ (reference sequence). The CDR3 is 12 amino acids. V was trimmed by 5 bases and J by 10 bases, leaving 14 bases between them. The CDR3 nucleotides are TGTGCCAGCAGCCTCGAGTGGGTCCACTACACCTTC. The encoded protein is CASSLEWVHYTF.

The rearrangement uses TRBV29-1 and TRBJ1-2; D possibly corresponds to TRBD1 (6 bases). The CDR3 spans 12 residues. V was pared by 4 bases and J by 4 bases, with 10 bases between. Germline lookup yields CDR1 SQVTM and CDR2 ANQGSEA. The CDR3 DNA is TGCAGCGTTGTTAGACAGGTCTATGGCTACACCTTC. Protein product: CSVVRQVYGYTF.

This chain joins TRBV5-6 and TRBJ2-7; D is unresolved. The CDR3 spans 14 residues. Germline V gives CDR1 SGHDT, CDR2 YYEEEE. The ends were cut back, 0 bases at V and 5 bases at J, with 12 bases in the middle. This CDR3 reads CASSLDVGSHEQYF. In DNA form, the CDR3 reads TGTGCCAGCAGCTTGGACGTAGGTTCCCACGAGCAGTACTTC. The variable domain in full, completed from reference TRBV5-6 and TRBJ2-7, reads DAGVTQSPTHLIKTRGQQVTLRCSPKSGHDTVSWYQQALGQGPQFIFQYYEEEERQRGNFPDRFSGHQFPNYSSELNVNALLLGDSALYLCASSLDVGSHEQYFGPGTRLTVT.

The CDR3 DNA follows: TGTGCCAGCTCACCCTACATGACGGATCCCCAGTACTTC. Translation gives CASSPYMTDPQYF. The gene calls are TRBV18 and TRBJ2-5; D uncertain. CDR1 is KGHSH and CDR2 is LQKENI in the germline V gene. V was clipped by 3 bases and J by 9 bases, with 14 bases between them. This CDR3 is 13 amino acids long.